This T cell receptor beta chain was found in a study of Ad26.COV2.S vaccination and SARS-CoV-2 variants. General study findings and limits: The TCR breadth and depth analyses may have understated or missed part of the total T cell responses.

To note about this clone: The antigen is not known.

This table comes from immunoSEQ multiplex PCR, and its TCRdb copy is limited to in-frame clones, with some not included. The table has over 350,000 clones, about 88% seen once. CDR3 length equals 15 residues. Unmatched junction bases numbered 10, after V lost 5 bases and J lost 3 bases. From germline, CDR1 is SGHDT and CDR2 YYEEEE. The treatment was: roughly 19 received Ad26.COV2.S at low or high dose, single or two shots; about five received placebo; per-sample allocation not given. All samples were drawn on day 63, counting from the first vaccine or placebo injection. The chain employs TRBV5-6 and TRBJ1-1, with 7 positions matching TRBD1. This specimen consisted of peripheral blood, obtained in a trial of Ad26.COV2.S vaccine versus placebo. This clonotype was sampled from a person between 18 and 60 years old who received the Ad26.COV2.S COVID-19 vaccine or a placebo. This CDR3 reads CASSWTGGGDTEAFF. In DNA form, the CDR3 reads TGTGCCAGCAGTTGGACAGGCGGCGGTGACACTGAAGCTTTCTTT. The entire variable domain, with the rest obtained from reference TRBV5-6 and TRBJ1-1, is as follows: DAGVTQSPTHLIKTRGQQVTLRCSPKSGHDTVSWYQQALGQGPQFIFQYYEEEERQRGNFPDRFSGHQFPNYSSELNVNALLLGDSALYLCASSWTGGGDTEAFFGQGTRLTVV.